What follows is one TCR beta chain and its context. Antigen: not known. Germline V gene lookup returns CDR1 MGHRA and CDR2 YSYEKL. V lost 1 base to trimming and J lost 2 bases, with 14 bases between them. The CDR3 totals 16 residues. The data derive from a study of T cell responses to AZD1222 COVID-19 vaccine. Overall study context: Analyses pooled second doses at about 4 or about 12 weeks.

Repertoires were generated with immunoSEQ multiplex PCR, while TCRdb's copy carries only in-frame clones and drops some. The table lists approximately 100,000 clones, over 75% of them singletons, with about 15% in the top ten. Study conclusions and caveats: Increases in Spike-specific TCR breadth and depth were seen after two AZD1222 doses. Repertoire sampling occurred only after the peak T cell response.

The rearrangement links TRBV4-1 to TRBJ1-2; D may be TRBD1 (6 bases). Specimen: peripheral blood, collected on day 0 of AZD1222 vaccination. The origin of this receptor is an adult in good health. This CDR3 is CASSQAFGGSNYGYTF. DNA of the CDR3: TGCGCCAGCAGCCAAGCCTTCGGGGGCTCCAACTATGGCTACACCTTC.